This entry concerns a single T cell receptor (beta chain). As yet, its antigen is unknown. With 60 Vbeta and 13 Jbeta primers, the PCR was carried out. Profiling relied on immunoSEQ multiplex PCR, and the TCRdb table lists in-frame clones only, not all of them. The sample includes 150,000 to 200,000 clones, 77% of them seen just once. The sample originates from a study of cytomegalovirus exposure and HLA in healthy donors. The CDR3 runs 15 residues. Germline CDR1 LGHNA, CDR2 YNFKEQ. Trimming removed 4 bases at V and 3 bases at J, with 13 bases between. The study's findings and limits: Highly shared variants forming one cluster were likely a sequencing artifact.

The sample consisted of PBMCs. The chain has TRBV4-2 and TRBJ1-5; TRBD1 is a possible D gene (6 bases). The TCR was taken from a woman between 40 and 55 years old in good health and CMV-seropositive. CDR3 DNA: TGTGCCAGCAGCCTTGGGGGGGACAACAATCAGCCCCAGCATTTT. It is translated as CASSLGGDNNQPQHF.